What follows describes a single T cell receptor (beta chain). Its specificity is not known. The length of the CDR3 is 13 residues. Trimming left V 7 bases short and J 1 base short, with 10 bases between. Germline V gives CDR1 SNHLY, CDR2 FYNNEI. The sample originates from a study of cytomegalovirus exposure and HLA in healthy donors. Study observations and caveats: Cytomegalovirus-associated TCR beta chains were listed, numbering 150 to 200. Later analysis showed most CMV-associated TCR beta chains appearing HLA-restricted.

The primer mix had 60 Vbeta and 13 Jbeta primers. The table came from immunoSEQ multiplex PCR; TCRdb's copy has only in-frame clones and leaves some out. Among approximately 130,000 clones listed, about 78% were seen once. The V call is TRBV2, the J call TRBJ1-1; unclear D gene. This TCR came from a man in his fifties in good health and CMV-seronegative. The sample comprised PBMCs. CDR3: CASIEDSNTEAFF. The CDR3 region has the DNA TGTGCCAGCATCGAGGACTCGAACACTGAAGCTTTCTTT. The full variable domain, with the rest looked up from reference TRBV2 and TRBJ1-1, is EPEVTQTPSHQVTQMGQEVILRCVPISNHLYFYWYRQILGQKVEFLVSFYNNEISEKSEIFDDQFSVERPDGSNFTLKIRSTKLEDSAMYFCASIEDSNTEAFFGQGTRLTVV.